Following are 7 T cell receptor beta chains from one sample sequenced in a study of blood T cell repertoires in COVID-19. Assay: immunoSEQ multiplex PCR; the TCRdb copy retains only in-frame clones and omits some. Of around 250,000 clones listed, 83% are singletons. The sequencing input was peripheral blood. The source of these receptors is a man in his forties or fifties with active or convalescent COVID-19.

The chain carries TRBV4-2 and TRBJ2-3; tentative D call: TRBD1 (5 bases). Germline V CDR1 and CDR2: LGHNA, YNFKEQ. V gave up 2 bases and J gave up 4 bases, with 16 bases separating them. This CDR3 is built from 16 residues. The CDR3 loop reads CASSQPWGLSADTQYF. Here the CDR3 DNA reads TGTGCCAGCAGCCAACCCTGGGGCTTAAGCGCAGATACGCAGTATTTT.

This chain links TRBV15 with TRBJ1-5; TRBD1 matches at 9 bases. Germline CDR1 and CDR2: LNHNV and YYDKDF (reference sequence). CDR3 length: 16 amino acids. Trimming at V came to 2 bases and at J to 2 bases, leaving 4 bases not matched to a gene. CDR3 sequence reads: CATSRPGQGRNQPQHF. Written as DNA, the CDR3 is TGTGCCACCAGCAGACCGGGACAGGGACGCAATCAGCCCCAGCATTTT.

The V and J genes are TRBV11-3 and TRBJ2-7; 9 positions agree with TRBD1. Germline-derived CDR1 and CDR2 are SGHNT and YENEEA. J gave up 6 bases and V 5 bases, and 8 bases lay outside the gene matches. The CDR3 has 14 residues. The CDR3 DNA sequence: TGTGCCAGCAGCCTCGACAGGGGGGTTAGCGAGCAGTACTTC. It specifies CASSLDRGVSEQYF.

V gene TRBV14 combines with J gene TRBJ2-7; D uncertain. Trimming stripped 1 base from V and 5 bases from J, with 18 bases between. The CDR3 length is 16 residues. Germline V gives CDR1 SGHDN, CDR2 FVKESK. The CDR3, as DNA: TGTGCCAGCAGCCAAGCTACCGAACTAACGGGTAACGAGCAGTACTTC. This gives the protein CASSQATELTGNEQYF.

The chain uses TRBV18 and TRBJ1-3, with D perhaps TRBD1 (6 bases). The CDR3 is 16 residues long. CDR1 KGHSH and CDR2 LQKENI come from the germline V gene. Trimming pared 4 bases from V and 0 bases from J, leaving 13 bases between. The CDR3 loop is CASSLRQERSGNTIYF. The CDR3 nucleotides read TGTGCCAGCTCACTAAGACAGGAGCGCTCTGGAAACACCATATATTTT.

The chain is built from TRBV28 and TRBJ1-2; D gene unclear. CDR1 is MDHEN and CDR2 is SYDVKM in the germline V gene. Trimming removed 3 bases at V and 1 base at J, with 6 bases between. The CDR3 is 13 residues long. The CDR3 region is CASSFSVNYGYTF. The DNA for the CDR3 is TGTGCCAGCAGTTTCTCAGTTAACTATGGCTACACCTTC.

The chain couples TRBV28 to TRBJ2-6, with TRBD1 as a possible D gene (6 bases). V was shortened by 5 bases and J by 4 bases, with 12 bases between the two germline ends. CDR3 size: 15 residues. The germline CDR1 and CDR2 sequences are MDHEN and SYDVKM. The CDR3 is CASSAQGSGANVLTF. CDR3 in DNA: TGTGCCAGCAGTGCGCAGGGGTCCGGGGCCAACGTCCTGACTTTC.